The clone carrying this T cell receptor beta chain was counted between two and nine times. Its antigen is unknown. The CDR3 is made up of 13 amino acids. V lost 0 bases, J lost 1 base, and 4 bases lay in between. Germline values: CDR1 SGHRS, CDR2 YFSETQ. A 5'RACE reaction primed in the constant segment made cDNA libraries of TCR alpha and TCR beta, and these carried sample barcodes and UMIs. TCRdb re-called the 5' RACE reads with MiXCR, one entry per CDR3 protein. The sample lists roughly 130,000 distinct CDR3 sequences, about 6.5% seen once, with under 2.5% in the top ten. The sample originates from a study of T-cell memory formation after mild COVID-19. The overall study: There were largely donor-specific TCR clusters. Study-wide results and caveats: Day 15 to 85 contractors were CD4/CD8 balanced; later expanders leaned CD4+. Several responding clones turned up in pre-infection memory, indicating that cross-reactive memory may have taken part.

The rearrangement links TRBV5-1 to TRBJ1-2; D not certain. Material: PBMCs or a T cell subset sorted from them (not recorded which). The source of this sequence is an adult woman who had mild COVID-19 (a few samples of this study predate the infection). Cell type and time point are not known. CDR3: CASSLGSNYGYTF. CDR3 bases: TGCGCCAGCAGCTTGGGCAGTAACTATGGCTACACCTTC.